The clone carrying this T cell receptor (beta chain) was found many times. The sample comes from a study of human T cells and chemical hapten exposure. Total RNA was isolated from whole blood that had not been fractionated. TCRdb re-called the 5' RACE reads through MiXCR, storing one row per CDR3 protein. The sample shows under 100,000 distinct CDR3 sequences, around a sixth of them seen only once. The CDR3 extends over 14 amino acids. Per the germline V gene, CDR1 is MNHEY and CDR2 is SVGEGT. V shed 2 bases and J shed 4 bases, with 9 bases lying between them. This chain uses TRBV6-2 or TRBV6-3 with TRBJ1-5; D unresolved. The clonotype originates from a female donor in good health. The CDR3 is CASSYGTENQPQHF. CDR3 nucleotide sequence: TGTGCCAGCAGTTACGGAACTGAGAATCAGCCCCAGCATTTT.